The 8 T cell receptor beta chains below come from one sample, sequenced in a study of Ad26.COV2.S vaccination and SARS-CoV-2 variants. Described treatment: 15 to 20 received Ad26.COV2.S at low or high dose, single or two shots; about 5 received placebo; per-sample allocation not given. The study sampled participants on day 63 after the first vaccine or placebo injection. The repertoire was sequenced with immunoSEQ multiplex PCR; TCRdb's copy has only in-frame clones and lacks some. This table holds a few hundred thousand clones, over 75% found once. The source material was peripheral blood, sampled in a trial of Ad26.COV2.S vaccine versus placebo. These receptors came from a person between 18 and 59 years old who received the Ad26.COV2.S COVID-19 vaccine or a placebo.

The V gene is TRBV28, the J gene TRBJ1-4, with D possibly TRBD1 on 6 matching bases. CDR1 is MDHEN, CDR2 SYDVKM, per germline. V gave up 5 bases and J gave up 7 bases, with 14 bases separating them. The CDR3 sequence is 14 residues long. Written as DNA, the CDR3 is TGTGCCAGCAGTACGGGGGGCGGGACTGAAAAACTGTTTTTT. Translated: CASSTGGGTEKLFF. The full variable domain, in which reference TRBV28 and TRBJ1-4 provide the parts outside the CDR3, is DVKVTQSSRYLVKRTGEKVFLECVQDMDHENMFWYRQDPGLGLRLIYFSYDVKMKEKGDIPEGYSVSREKKERFSLILESASTNQTSMYLCASSTGGGTEKLFFGSGTQLSVL.

This clone was counted between two and nine times. This chain joins TRBV7-9 and TRBJ1-2; possible D gene TRBD1, 5 bases. The germline gives CDR1 SEHNR, CDR2 FQNEAQ (reference sequence). The V end lost 8 bases, the J end lost 5 bases, and 12 bases lay between the germline ends. CDR3 length: 12 amino acids. The CDR3, as DNA: TGTGCCAGCGGGGCCCAAGGGTATGGCTACACCTTC. Residues: CASGAQGYGYTF.

This chain uses TRBV28 with TRBJ1-2; D is ambiguous. The CDR3 length is 13 residues. CDR1 MDHEN and CDR2 SYDVKM come from the germline V gene. Trimming removed 2 bases at V and 4 bases at J, with 8 bases between. DNA for the CDR3: TGTGCCAGCAGTTTAGCAGACCGCTATGGCTACACCTTC. Amino acid sequence: CASSLADRYGYTF.

The V gene is TRBV10-3, the J gene TRBJ2-3; the D is unclear. V gave up 6 bases and J gave up 8 bases, with 15 bases separating them. CDR1 is ENHRY, CDR2 SYGVKD, per germline. CDR3 length: 13 amino acids. CDR3 nucleotides: TGTGCCATCAGAACTACCCAAACGGGTACGCAGTATTTT. This translates into CAIRTTQTGTQYF.

CDR3 in DNA: TGTGCCAGCAGTTTTGAGGCTACTAGCACAGATACGCAGTATTTT. It encodes CASSFEATSTDTQYF. The chain employs TRBV27 and TRBJ2-3; D is ambiguous. Trimming cost V 3 bases and J 0 bases, with 10 bases left between them. Per germline, CDR1 MNHEY and CDR2 SMNVEV (reference sequence). The CDR3 loop spans 15 amino acids.

The chain recombines TRBV28 with TRBJ2-5; D call uncertain. Trimming took 6 bases from V and 4 from J, leaving 9 bases between them. The CDR3 is 12 residues long. CDR1 MDHEN and CDR2 SYDVKM come from the germline V gene. The CDR3 region has the DNA TGTGCCAGCAGCCTACCCCTAGAGACCCAGTACTTC. It specifies CASSLPLETQYF.

Written as DNA, the CDR3 is TGTGCCAGCAGCCCAGGCGGGAATCACGAGCAGTACTTC. Translation: CASSPGGNHEQYF. The rearrangement joins TRBV7-9 to TRBJ2-7, with D tentatively TRBD2 (6 bases). There are 13 residues in the CDR3. CDR1 and CDR2 from the germline V gene are SEHNR and FQNEAQ (reference sequence). Trimming shortened V by 5 bases and J by 5 bases, and 13 bases separated the two germline ends.

The chain couples TRBV13 to TRBJ2-1; TRBD1 agrees at 9 bases. V trimming: 1 base; J trimming: 6 bases; junction bases outside the gene matches: 7. The CDR3 has 16 residues. CDR1 is PRHDT and CDR2 is FYEKMQ in the germline V gene (reference sequence). The chain's CDR3 is CASSLDRTGAGNEQFF. The CDR3, as DNA: TGTGCCAGCAGCTTAGACCGGACAGGGGCCGGCAATGAGCAGTTCTTC.